Included here is one T cell receptor (beta chain) sequence, with context. Its antigen remains unidentified. Within one base of it there is no much larger clone, and no base qualities were kept. The record originates from a study of blood T cell repertoires in COVID-19 (dated by TCRdb to 2019 to 2021). In terms of the full investigation: Samples from collaborators originated in the United States, Italy and Spain and spanned both the acute and convalescent phases of COVID-19. Deeply sampled blood TCRbeta repertoires from subjects exposed to, actively infected with, or recovered from COVID-19 were included in the dataset. Where available, HLA class I and class II types were taken from metadata supplied by the sample provider and were not determined by assay-based typing. The repertoires were made available in a free public database intended to serve as a resource for research on the immune response to SARS-CoV-2. Samples were obtained from the ongoing ImmuneRACE study (first 160 participants) and from some 1,200 subjects provided by 6 global collaborators. The sample metadata nearly always contained a de-identified subject ID, COVID-19 status, age in years and sex. The prospective study material was composed of cDNA or gDNA derived from T cells, B-cell-depleted T cells, or PBMCs.

Reading from cysteine to phenylalanine, the CDR3 counts 16 amino acids. Only the CDR3 DNA is retained, 48 bases long and in frame from the first base. Cut back by 4 bases and 0 bases, the V and J ends lie 13 bases apart. CDR1 and CDR2 were assigned from the germline V gene as SGHVS and FQNEAQ. The study at large found these results: Clinical and demographic metadata were provided uncurated, with the amount varying by source and participant.

One collaborating source in Seattle enrolled patients during active infection and followed them longitudinally through the course of disease. The collaborating institutions used their own protocols to collect whole blood in K2EDTA tubes. For TCRbeta analysis, collaborator samples were shipped as frozen whole blood, as isolated PBMCs, or as DNA extracted from either sample type. TCRbeta CDR3 regions were amplified from genomic DNA using the immunoSEQ Assay, a bias-controlled multiplex PCR. In the original analysis: The number of nucleated cells in each sample was estimated from the amplification of reference gene primers within the assay. Sequence reads were collapsed and filtered to measure the absolute abundance of every unique TCRbeta CDR3 rearrangement. For each sample, productive Simpson clonality was calculated as the square root of Simpson's diversity index over productive rearrangements. As stored in TCRdb, this immuneACCESS dataset retains in-frame rearrangements with V and J assigned. A fraction of the clones does not appear; measured against another copy, unresolved V genes explain less than half of the discrepancy, and the remainder lacks a known reason. V, J and clone size reflect that table, while D and trimming were determined from the DNA. Here the sample has about 300,000 clones; around nine tenths occur a single time. In total, the top ten clones hold approximately 1.8% of the sample.

The specimen was peripheral blood. This chain is built from TRBV7-8 and TRBJ1-5; the D segment could be TRBD1, given 6 matching bases. The clonotype originates from a woman in her thirties with COVID-19, enrolled during active disease. The nucleotide sequence is given as TGTGCCAGCAGCTCACTGGACAGTTATAGCAATCAGCCCCAGCATTTT. Translation gives CASSSLDSYSNQPQHF.